Below are 23 T cell receptor beta chains sequenced from a single sample in a study of T-cell reconstitution after alpha-beta-depleted transplantation in children. It was with unique molecular identifiers that the TCRbeta library was prepared. TCRdb re-derived calls from the PCR reads in MiXCR, one entry per CDR3 protein. The table lists approximately 190,000 distinct CDR3 sequences, approximately 6% of them singletons, with roughly 4.7% in the top ten. The source material was PBMCs, sampled before TCRalphabeta/CD19-depleted stem cell transplant. These receptors came from a girl under three years old with combined immunodeficiency, due to receive a stem cell transplant.

There are many counts of this clonotype. The V call is TRBV28, the J call TRBJ2-1; 10 nucleotides line up with TRBD2. CDR1 is MDHEN and CDR2 is SYDVKM in the germline V gene. V gave up 4 bases and J gave up 5 bases; unmatched junction bases: 8. This CDR3 has 16 amino acids. The CDR3 reads CASSSPGTSVNNEQFF. Here the CDR3 DNA reads TGTGCCAGCAGTTCCCCGGGGACTAGCGTCAACAATGAGCAGTTCTTC. The complete variable domain, with remaining parts taken from reference TRBV28 and TRBJ2-1, reads DVKVTQSSRYLVKRTGEKVFLECVQDMDHENMFWYRQDPGLGLRLIYFSYDVKMKEKGDIPEGYSVSREKKERFSLILESASTNQTSMYLCASSSPGTSVNNEQFFGPGTRLTVL.

This clonotype was found many times. The chain recombines TRBV2 with TRBJ2-1, with 8 bases that match TRBD2. Germline CDR1 SNHLY, CDR2 FYNNEI. There are 15 residues in the CDR3. J gave up 5 bases and V 8 bases, and 11 bases lay outside the gene matches. CDR3 sequence: CASPPLTSGDNEQFF. The CDR3 bases are TGTGCCAGCCCCCCTCTAACTAGCGGTGACAATGAGCAGTTCTTC.

This clonotype showed up many times. The rearrangement links TRBV20-1 to TRBJ1-2; the D gene is possibly TRBD1 (6 bases). V lost 6 bases, J lost 5 bases, and 22 bases lay in between. Germline V gene lookup returns CDR1 DFQATT and CDR2 SNEGSKA (reference sequence). The CDR3 runs to 15 residues. Here the CDR3 DNA reads TGCAGTGCCAACCAGGGGCGCGGGTATTGGTATGGCTACACCTTC. It is translated as CSANQGRGYWYGYTF.

Ten or more counts support this clonotype. The gene calls are TRBV2 and TRBJ2-3; D unclear. Germline V gene data show CDR1 as SNHLY and CDR2 as FYNNEI. The CDR3 totals 11 residues. DNA of the CDR3: TGTGCGACGTGGGTAACAGATACGCAGTATTTT. This encodes CATWVTDTQYF.

In its sample, this clonotype was seen many times. The rearrangement uses TRBV20-1 and TRBJ2-3; D is undetermined. The CDR3 length is 14 residues. Germline CDR1 and CDR2: DFQATT and SNEGSKA (reference sequence). V was clipped by 7 bases and J by 2 bases, with 16 bases between them. The CDR3 DNA reads TGCAGTGTAAGAAGACTTGTTCACACAGATACGCAGTATTTT. This translates into CSVRRLVHTDTQYF.

This clonotype was detected ten times or more. The chain links TRBV7-9 to TRBJ2-1; 11 bases align to TRBD2. V dropped 4 bases and J dropped 4; count of bases not matched to a gene: 6. This CDR3 is built from 16 residues. From germline, CDR1 is SEHNR and CDR2 FQNEAQ (reference sequence). For the CDR3, the DNA is TGTGCCAGCAGCTCTCACGGGACTAGCGGATACAATGAGCAGTTCTTC. Translated, it gives CASSSHGTSGYNEQFF.

This clonotype was picked up many times. The chain couples TRBV5-1 to TRBJ1-1, with D maybe TRBD1 (5 bases). CDR3 length: 13 residues. Germline V gene lookup returns CDR1 SGHRS and CDR2 YFSETQ. Trimming stripped 3 bases from V and 7 bases from J, with 13 bases between. The CDR3 region is CASSWDPGIEAFF. The CDR3 DNA reads TGCGCCAGCAGCTGGGATCCAGGGATTGAAGCTTTCTTT.

The chain has TRBV5-1 and TRBJ2-7; tentatively, D is TRBD1 (7 bases). The germline V gene has CDR1 SGHRS and CDR2 YFSETQ. CDR3 length: 15 amino acids. The V and J ends lost 4 bases and 1 base respectively, with 15 bases between them. CDR3: CASSPQGEDSYEQYF. The CDR3 region has the DNA TGCGCCAGCAGCCCCCAGGGGGAGGATTCCTACGAGCAGTACTTC.

V is TRBV4-2 and J is TRBJ1-5, with unresolved D. The CDR3 is 14 amino acids. The germline V and J ends were trimmed by 0 bases and 6 bases, with 9 bases remaining between them. Germline loops: CDR1 LGHNA, CDR2 YNFKEQ. The CDR3 protein is CASSQDPGIQPQHF. CDR3 bases: TGTGCCAGCAGCCAAGATCCTGGGATTCAGCCCCAGCATTTT.

In this sample, this clonotype turned up many times. The chain links TRBV7-9 to TRBJ2-7; TRBD1 matches at 7 bases. The germline V gene has CDR1 SEHNR and CDR2 FQNEAQ (reference sequence). J was trimmed by 5 bases and V by 5 bases; bases with no gene match: 3. The CDR3 runs to 12 residues. The DNA for the CDR3 is TGTGCCAGCAGCACAGGGGCGAACGAGCAGTACTTC. As protein: CASSTGANEQYF.

This clonotype was found many times. The chain combines TRBV7-6 with TRBJ2-2; 9 nucleotides agree with TRBD2. Per the germline V gene, CDR1 is SGHVS and CDR2 is FNYEAQ. V lost 5 bases to trimming and J lost 2 bases; unmatched junction nucleotides: 6. The CDR3 totals 16 residues. The CDR3 is CASSPTGTSNTGELFF. The CDR3 nucleotides are TGTGCCAGCAGCCCCACCGGGACTAGCAACACCGGGGAGCTGTTTTTT.

The sample holds many counts of this clonotype. This chain connects TRBV27 to TRBJ2-6; unclear D gene. Germline lookup yields CDR1 MNHEY and CDR2 SMNVEV (reference sequence). This CDR3 has 16 amino acids. Trimming left V 7 bases short and J 0 bases short, with 13 bases between. This chain's CDR3 is CASTIGQPSGANVLTF. The DNA for the CDR3 is TGTGCCAGCACCATTGGGCAGCCCTCTGGGGCCAACGTCCTGACTTTC.

This clonotype appeared many times. This chain connects TRBV5-6 to TRBJ2-1; 7 bases align to TRBD1. There are 15 residues in the CDR3. The V gene end was trimmed by 5 bases and the J gene end by 2 bases; junction bases not matched to a gene: 7. Germline V lookup: CDR1 SGHDT, CDR2 YYEEEE. CDR3 residues: CASRLPGQTYNEQFF. The CDR3 DNA sequence: TGTGCCAGCAGACTTCCGGGACAGACCTACAATGAGCAGTTCTTC.

In its sample, this clonotype was seen many times. CDR3 protein: CSAPPSGTGELFF. CDR3 nucleotide sequence: TGCAGTGCTCCCCCGAGTGGTACCGGGGAGCTGTTTTTT. The rearrangement uses TRBV20-1 and TRBJ2-2; no definite D call. The CDR3 contains 13 residues. CDR1 DFQATT and CDR2 SNEGSKA come from the germline V gene (reference sequence). V dropped 5 bases and J dropped 5 bases, with 12 bases sitting between them.

The chain joins TRBV7-6 to TRBJ1-4; D ambiguous. V lost 7 bases and J lost 4, with 16 bases in between. The CDR3 consists of 15 residues. Germline CDR1 and CDR2: SGHVS and FNYEAQ. The CDR3 coding sequence is TGTGCCAGCACCTTTTCGGCGGTCCTTAATGAAAAACTGTTTTTT. Its protein is CASTFSAVLNEKLFF. The full variable domain, rest sourced from reference TRBV7-6 and TRBJ1-4, is GAGVSQSPRYKVTKRGQDVALRCDPISGHVSLYWYRQALGQGPEFLTYFNYEAQQDKSGLPNDRFSAERPEGSISTLTIQRTEQRDSAMYRCASTFSAVLNEKLFFGSGTQLSVL.

This clonotype was counted many times. V gene TRBV4-2 combines with J gene TRBJ2-1, with D possibly being TRBD1 (5 bases). The V end lost 1 base, the J end lost 3 bases, and 7 bases lay between the germline ends. CDR1 is LGHNA and CDR2 is YNFKEQ in the germline V gene. This CDR3 has 14 residues. CDR3 sequence (DNA): TGTGCCAGCAGCCAAGCCGACAGCTACAATGAGCAGTTCTTC. Translating gives CASSQADSYNEQFF.

With regard to this clonotype: At one end the junction does not follow the germline gene, possibly because of a read error. The CDR3 loop reads CASSPLRGWNAEAFF. CDR3 sequence (DNA): TGTGCCAGCAGCCCTTTGCGGGGATGGAACGCTGAAGCTTTCTTT. V usage is TRBV11-2 and J usage is TRBJ1-1; D uncertain. The CDR3 is made up of 15 amino acids. CDR1 and CDR2 from the germline V gene are SGHAT and FQNNGV. The whole variable domain, remainder taken from reference TRBV11-2 and TRBJ1-1, is EAGVAQSPRYKIIEKRQSVAFWCNPISGHATLYWYQQILGQGPKLLIQFQNNGVVDDSQLPKDRFSAERLKGVDSTLKIQPAKLEDSAVYLCASSPLRGWNAEAFFGQGTRLTVV.

Ten or more counts support this clonotype. The chain couples TRBV12-3 or TRBV12-4 to TRBJ2-7, with TRBD1 matching 8 bases. V trimming: 1 base; J trimming: 3 bases; junction bases outside the gene matches: 2. The length of the CDR3 is 14 residues. Here the CDR3 DNA reads TGTGCCAGCAGTTTAGGGACAGGGCTCTACGAGCAGTACTTC. Translating gives CASSLGTGLYEQYF.

This clonotype came up a few times. V usage is TRBV7-8 and J usage is TRBJ2-7, with a tentative D call TRBD2 (6 bases). Trimming took 3 bases from V and 0 from J, leaving 18 bases between them. The CDR3 extends over 17 amino acids. The V gene's germline CDR1 is SGHVS and CDR2 FQNEAQ. The CDR3 spells CASSFGKTSISSYEQYF. The CDR3 DNA is TGTGCCAGCAGCTTCGGAAAGACTAGTATAAGCTCCTACGAGCAGTACTTC.

There are many counts of this clonotype. The V and J genes are TRBV6-2 or TRBV6-3 and TRBJ1-1; 7 bases line up with TRBD1. Germline V CDR1 and CDR2: MNHEY, SVGEGT. The CDR3 has 17 residues. Trimming took 4 bases from V and 0 from J; bases not matched to a gene: 11. The CDR3 loop is CASSSLGGGEMNTEAFF. In nucleotides, the CDR3 is TGTGCCAGCAGTTCCTTAGGGGGCGGCGAGATGAACACTGAAGCTTTCTTT.

This clonotype appeared many times. The chain combines TRBV12-3 or TRBV12-4 with TRBJ2-3; D may be TRBD2 (6 bases). Trimming cost V 6 bases and J 3 bases, with 7 bases left between them. The CDR3 length is 12 residues. The CDR3 DNA reads as TGTGCCAGCAGGACTAGGACAGATACGCAGTATTTT. This translates into CASRTRTDTQYF.

This clonotype was counted at least ten times. As DNA, the CDR3 is TGCAGTGCTAGCGGGGTCCCCTACGAGCAGTACTTC. Amino acids: CSASGVPYEQYF. The chain has TRBV20-1 and TRBJ2-7, with TRBD2 as a possible D gene (5 bases). The CDR3 extends over 12 amino acids. CDR1 is DFQATT and CDR2 is SNEGSKA in the germline V gene (reference sequence). Trimming removed 3 bases at V and 2 bases at J, with 8 bases between.

This clonotype was found many times. This sequence joins TRBV9 and TRBJ2-2, with 12 bases fitting TRBD2. With V trimmed by 4 bases and J by 3 bases, 4 bases remained unmatched. CDR1 is SGDLS, CDR2 YYNGEE, per germline. CDR3 length equals 16 residues. This CDR3 reads CASSLRLAGDTGELFF. The CDR3 DNA reads TGTGCCAGCAGCCTACGACTAGCGGGGGACACCGGGGAGCTGTTTTTT.